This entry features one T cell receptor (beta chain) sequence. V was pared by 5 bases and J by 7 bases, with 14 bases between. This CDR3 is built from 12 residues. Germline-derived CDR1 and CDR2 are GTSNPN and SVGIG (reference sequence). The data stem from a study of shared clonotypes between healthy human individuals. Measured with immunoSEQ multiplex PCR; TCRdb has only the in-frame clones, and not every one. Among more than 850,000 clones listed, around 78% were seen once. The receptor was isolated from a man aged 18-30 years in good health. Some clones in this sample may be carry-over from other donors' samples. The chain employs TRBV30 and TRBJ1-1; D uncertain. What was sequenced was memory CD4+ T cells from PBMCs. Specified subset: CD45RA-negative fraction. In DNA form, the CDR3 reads TGTGCCTGGGGTGGTTGGGCCGGTGAAGCTTTCTTT. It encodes CAWGGWAGEAFF.